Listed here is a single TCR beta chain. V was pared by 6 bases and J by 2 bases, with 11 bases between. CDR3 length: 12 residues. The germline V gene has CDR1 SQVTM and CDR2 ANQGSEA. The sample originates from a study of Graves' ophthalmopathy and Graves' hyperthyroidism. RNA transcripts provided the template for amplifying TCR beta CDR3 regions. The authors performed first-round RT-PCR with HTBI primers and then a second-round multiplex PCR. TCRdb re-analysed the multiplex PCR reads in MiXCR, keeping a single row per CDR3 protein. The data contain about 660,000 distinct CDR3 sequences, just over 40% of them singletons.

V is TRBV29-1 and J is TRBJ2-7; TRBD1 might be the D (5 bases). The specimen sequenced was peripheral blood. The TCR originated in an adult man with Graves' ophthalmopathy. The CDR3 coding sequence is TGCAGCGTAGCAGGGAATACCTACGAGCAGTACTTC. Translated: CSVAGNTYEQYF.